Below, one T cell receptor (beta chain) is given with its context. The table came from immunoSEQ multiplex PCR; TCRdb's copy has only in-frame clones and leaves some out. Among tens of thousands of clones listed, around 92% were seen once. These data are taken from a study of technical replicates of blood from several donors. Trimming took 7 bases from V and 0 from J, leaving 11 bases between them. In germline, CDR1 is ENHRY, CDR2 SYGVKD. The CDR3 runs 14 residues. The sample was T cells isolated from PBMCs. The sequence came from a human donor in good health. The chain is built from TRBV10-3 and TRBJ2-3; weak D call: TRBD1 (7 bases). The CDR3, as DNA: TGTGCCATCACGGGGGACAGTAGCACAGATACGCAGTATTTT. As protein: CAITGDSSTDTQYF.